The 19 T cell receptor beta chains listed next were all sequenced from one sample in a study of PD-L1 blockade in urothelial cancer. Profiling relied on immunoSEQ multiplex PCR, and the TCRdb table lists in-frame clones only, not all of them. Of around 41,000 clones in the sample, more than 75% were seen once. This specimen was PBMCs, taken around atezolizumab (anti-PD-L1) treatment. The source is a woman aged 60-75 years with urothelial cancer.

As DNA, the CDR3 is TGTGCCAGCAGCTTCACCGGACAGGGCTTGTTGAACACTGAAGCTTTCTTT. Translated: CASSFTGQGLLNTEAFF. The V call is TRBV7-8, the J call TRBJ1-1; TRBD1 agrees at 8 bases. CDR3 length: 17 residues. Trimming took 3 bases from V and 0 from J; bases not matched to a gene: 9. CDR1 and CDR2 (germline): SGHVS, FQNEAQ.

The chain recombines TRBV2 with TRBJ2-3, with 11 bases fitting TRBD2. From germline, CDR1 is SNHLY and CDR2 FYNNEI. The CDR3 runs to 15 residues. After removal of 3 bases from V and 4 bases from J, the junction contained 3 bases not matched to a gene. DNA for the CDR3: TGTGCCAGCAGTGATAGCGGGGGGGGGTCAGATACGCAGTATTTT. Translating it yields CASSDSGGGSDTQYF.

The chain links TRBV7-2 to TRBJ1-1, with 7 nucleotides matching TRBD1. V shed 4 bases and J 3 bases; nucleotides not matched to a gene: 5. This CDR3 spans 14 amino acids. Germline V gives CDR1 SGHTA, CDR2 FQGNSA. CDR3 in amino acids: CASSSGTDYTEAFF. For the CDR3, the DNA is TGTGCCAGCAGCTCCGGGACAGATTACACTGAAGCTTTCTTT.

J is TRBJ1-6 and V is TRBV7-2, with D possibly TRBD1 on 6 matching bases. CDR3 size: 18 residues. The germline CDR1 and CDR2 sequences are SGHTA and FQGNSA. The V gene lost 1 base and the J gene lost 7 bases, with 20 bases spanning the gap. CDR3: CASSLGTVIRLGNSPLHF. The CDR3 DNA is TGTGCCAGCAGCTTAGGGACAGTAATTCGGTTAGGGAATTCACCCCTCCACTTT.

The chain combines TRBV5-1 with TRBJ2-6; no reliable D call. V was clipped by 4 bases and J by 0 bases, with 8 bases between them. There are 15 residues in the CDR3. Germline CDR1 reads SGHRS; CDR2 reads YFSETQ. CDR3 nucleotide sequence: TGCGCCAGCAGCACAACATTCTCTGGGGCCAACGTCCTGACTTTC. It translates to CASSTTFSGANVLTF.

The chain couples TRBV11-2 to TRBJ2-4, with 8 positions matching TRBD1. J gave up 2 bases and V 1 base, and 4 bases lay outside the gene matches. Germline V gene sequence: CDR1 SGHAT, CDR2 FQNNGV. CDR3 size: 16 residues. Written as DNA, the CDR3 is TGTGCCAGCAGCTTAGTAACAGGGGGATCCAAAAACATTCAGTACTTC. Protein sequence: CASSLVTGGSKNIQYF.

The V call is TRBV9, the J call TRBJ2-3; 7 nucleotides agree with TRBD2. Trimming removed 7 bases from V and 2 bases from J; junction bases left unmatched: 10. The CDR3 length is 15 residues. Looked up from germline, CDR1 is SGDLS and CDR2 is YYNGEE. The CDR3 DNA is TGTGCCAGCGGGAGGGTGGGGCGGATCACAGATACGCAGTATTTT. Translation gives CASGRVGRITDTQYF. Complete variable domain (other parts from reference TRBV9 and TRBJ2-3): DSGVTQTPKHLITATGQRVTLRCSPRSGDLSVYWYQQSLDQGLQFLIQYYNGEERAKGNILERFSAQQFPDLHSELNLSSLELGDSALYFCASGRVGRITDTQYFGPGTRLTVL.

This chain links TRBV7-2 with TRBJ1-2; no clear D. V gave up 1 base and J gave up 8 bases, with 20 bases separating them. Germline V gives CDR1 SGHTA, CDR2 FQGNSA. This CDR3 region has 16 residues. DNA for the CDR3: TGTGCCAGCAGCTTAGAGGTTAGCGGTTCGATGGGAGGCTACACCTTC. Protein product: CASSLEVSGSMGGYTF.

V is TRBV5-1 and J is TRBJ1-3; D may be TRBD1 (5 bases). Trimming cost V 4 bases and J 0 bases, with 14 bases left between them. This CDR3 has 16 amino acids. Germline V gene sequence: CDR1 SGHRS, CDR2 YFSETQ. CDR3 nucleotide sequence: TGCGCCAGCAGCCTTTCCGGAGGGGTCTCTGGAAACACCATATATTTT. Encoded protein: CASSLSGGVSGNTIYF.

The V gene is TRBV4-3, the J gene TRBJ2-4; D is possibly TRBD1 (6 bases). CDR1 is LGHNA and CDR2 is YSLEER in the germline V gene. The CDR3 runs to 15 residues. V lost 0 bases to trimming and J lost 6 bases, with 12 bases between them. DNA of the CDR3: TGCGCCAGCAGCCAAGATCTGGGGGCGGGAAACATTCAGTACTTC. Translation: CASSQDLGAGNIQYF.

The rearrangement uses TRBV5-1 and TRBJ2-1; D remains ambiguous. Germline V CDR1 and CDR2: SGHRS, YFSETQ. This CDR3 contains 13 residues. Deletions cut 3 bases from V and 5 bases from J, with 9 bases between. The CDR3 nucleotides read TGCGCCAGCAGCTGGCCCCTTGACAATGAGCAGTTCTTC. Translation gives CASSWPLDNEQFF. The full variable domain, completed using reference TRBV5-1 and TRBJ2-1, is KAGVTQTPRYLIKTRGQQVTLSCSPISGHRSVSWYQQTPGQGLQFLFEYFSETQRNKGNFPGRFSGRQFSNSRSEMNVSTLELGDSALYLCASSWPLDNEQFFGPGTRLTVL.

The chain is built from TRBV4-3 and TRBJ2-7; 10 bases are shared with TRBD2. With 4 bases clipped from V and 2 bases from J, the junction kept 5 bases outside the gene matches. This CDR3 is 15 amino acids long. CDR1 is LGHNA, CDR2 YSLEER, per germline. The chain's CDR3 is CASSPLAGVTYEQYF. The CDR3, as DNA: TGCGCCAGCAGCCCCCTAGCGGGAGTAACCTACGAGCAGTACTTC.

The chain carries TRBV4-1 and TRBJ2-2, with a possible D match to TRBD1 (5 bases). The CDR3 totals 15 residues. V gave up 8 bases and J gave up 6 bases, with 19 bases separating them. Germline-derived CDR1 and CDR2 are MGHRA and YSYEKL. CDR3 in amino acids: CASCRTKERAGELFF. The CDR3 nucleotides read TGCGCCAGCTGTAGGACAAAGGAACGGGCCGGGGAGCTGTTTTTT.

The genes are TRBV11-2 and TRBJ2-1; the match to TRBD2 covers 14 bases. CDR1 and CDR2 (germline): SGHAT, FQNNGV. This CDR3 comprises 17 residues. The trim removed 6 bases at V and 10 bases at J, leaving 14 bases unmatched. CDR3 sequence reads: CASRHSLGLAGEGEQFF. In nucleotides, the CDR3 is TGTGCCAGCAGACATAGCCTGGGACTAGCGGGAGAAGGGGAGCAGTTCTTC. Full variable domain (outside the CDR3, taken from reference TRBV11-2 and TRBJ2-1): EAGVAQSPRYKIIEKRQSVAFWCNPISGHATLYWYQQILGQGPKLLIQFQNNGVVDDSQLPKDRFSAERLKGVDSTLKIQPAKLEDSAVYLCASRHSLGLAGEGEQFFGPGTRLTVL.

This sequence joins TRBV14 and TRBJ2-3; TRBD1 is a possible D gene (8 bases). This CDR3 contains 15 residues. V lost 1 base, J lost 7 bases, and 15 bases lay in between. Germline loops: CDR1 SGHDN, CDR2 FVKESK. CDR3 sequence: CASSQGQGRAYTQYF. The CDR3 DNA is TGTGCCAGCAGCCAAGGACAGGGGAGGGCATATACGCAGTATTTT.

The chain is built from TRBV7-6 and TRBJ2-3; 7 nucleotides match TRBD2. V dropped 6 bases and J dropped 11; count of bases not matched to a gene: 17. The germline gives CDR1 SGHVS, CDR2 FNYEAQ. CDR3 length: 15 amino acids. The CDR3 DNA reads TGTGCCAGCAGTTCAATCCGGGGCCAAGGGAGGGGGCAGTATTTT. Translation gives CASSSIRGQGRGQYF.

The chain links TRBV7-9 to TRBJ2-7, with TRBD2 matching 8 bases. Germline-derived CDR1 and CDR2 are SEHNR and FQNEAQ (reference sequence). The junction had 6 bases not matched to a gene; V was cut back by 1 base and J by 4 bases. CDR3 length: 15 residues. The CDR3 spells CASSLEASGRYEQYF. As DNA, the CDR3 is TGTGCCAGCAGCTTAGAGGCTAGCGGGCGTTACGAGCAGTACTTC.

The rearrangement links TRBV7-8 to TRBJ1-2; D possibly corresponds to TRBD1 (5 bases). Trimming stripped 3 bases from V and 2 bases from J, with 10 bases between. The CDR3 totals 14 residues. From germline, CDR1 is SGHVS and CDR2 FQNEAQ. CDR3 nucleotide sequence: TGTGCCAGCAGCTTGACAGCAGTGAACTATGGCTACACCTTC. Translated, it gives CASSLTAVNYGYTF.

The chain recombines TRBV5-1 with TRBJ1-2, with 8 bases that match TRBD1. CDR1 is SGHRS and CDR2 is YFSETQ in the germline V gene. The CDR3 contains 15 residues. The ends lost 4 bases at V and 8 bases at J; junction bases unmatched: 13. The CDR3 coding sequence is TGCGCCAGCAGCCCGGAGGGGTCAGGGGGCCGGGGCTACACCTTC. It is translated as CASSPEGSGGRGYTF.